A selection of T cell receptor beta chains follows, all from one sample in a study of shared T cell receptors in the human thymus. The data were produced by immunoSEQ multiplex PCR, yet TCRdb's version contains in-frame clones alone and is incomplete. This sample carries roughly 660,000 clones, more than 75% of them seen once, and the ten largest clones take approximately 0.011%. The same data also contributed to another study, on human thymus T cells.

The material sequenced was thymocytes. The origin of the receptors is a boy younger than two with a congenital heart defect. The CDR3 runs from the conserved cysteine through the conserved F or W. The D gene is left open where the match is weak. Not every row has a clone size; where given, it reads once, few, many or a size class.

cdr3_aa v_call clone_size d_call j_call cdr3_length
CASSADRGLQETQYF TRBV9 NA TRBD1 TRBJ2-5 15
CASSLRGDETQYF TRBV5-4 NA TRBD2 TRBJ2-5 13
CSADRGLSAKNIQYF TRBV29-1 NA TRBD1 TRBJ2-4 15
CASSPYASGEYTGELFF TRBV18 NA TRBD2 TRBJ2-2 17
CASTGGHNYGYTF TRBV2 NA TRBD1 TRBJ1-2 13
CASSLWNPGMNTEAFF TRBV7-9 NA NA TRBJ1-1 16
CASSQIAGDWANEQFF TRBV4-3 NA TRBD2 TRBJ2-1 16
CASSPLTRNYGYTF TRBV14 NA NA TRBJ1-2 14
CASTPVGLTNEKLFF TRBV27 NA NA TRBJ1-4 15
CASSSNDPRGNPGYTF TRBV11-2 NA NA TRBJ1-2 16
CASSGSGFFYNEQFF TRBV9 NA NA NA 15
CASSFSLQGALNAEAFF TRBV28 NA TRBD1 TRBJ1-1 17
CSVGQVYEKLFF TRBV29-1 NA NA TRBJ1-4 12
CASSLLTGLAGAYNEQFF TRBV28 NA TRBD2 TRBJ2-1 18
CASSGMGQGTYEQYF TRBV27 NA TRBD1 TRBJ2-7 15
CASSYSGSPSYEQYF TRBV6-5 NA NA TRBJ2-7 15
CAWSGTGDGYTF TRBV30 NA TRBD1 TRBJ1-2 12
CASSILVMNTEAFF TRBV19 NA NA TRBJ1-1 14
CASSLFRGARNTEAFF TRBV27 NA NA TRBJ1-1 16
CASSLGTGEAYEQYF TRBV11-3 NA TRBD1 TRBJ2-7 15
CASSYPQGRKTQYF TRBV6-6 once NA TRBJ2-5 14
CASSSALEANEKLFF TRBV6-6 NA NA TRBJ1-4 15
CASSSGRRGTEAFF TRBV28 NA NA TRBJ1-1 14
CASSLGDRVGQPQHF TRBV7-2 NA TRBD1 TRBJ1-5 15
CASSIEAPRAGGSNEQFF TRBV19 once TRBD2 TRBJ2-1 18
CASSFPSGRATEQYF TRBV7-9 NA TRBD2 TRBJ2-7 15
CASSLWMDRDTPYYGYTF TRBV7-8 NA TRBD1 TRBJ1-2 18
CASSFPLGQGTDTQYF TRBV5-6 NA TRBD1 TRBJ2-3 16
CASSKRGLFTEAFF TRBV25-1 NA TRBD1 TRBJ1-1 14
CASFTMGGRPTDTQYF TRBV18 NA TRBD2 TRBJ2-3 16
CASSSDRGKNIQYF TRBV28 NA TRBD1 TRBJ2-4 14